This T cell receptor beta chain was observed in a study of cytomegalovirus exposure and HLA in healthy donors. Study-level points and caveats: According to reports, the classifier identified cytomegalovirus status with high specificity and sensitivity. Many donors carried some public TCRs, although rarity characterized most TCR sequences.

This clone was seen more than once but under ten times. As yet, its antigen is unknown. Libraries were prepared by immunoSEQ multiplex PCR; TCRdb keeps only in-frame clonotypes and omits some of them. The data contain some 180,000 clones, about 81% of them singletons. The CDR3 sequence is 17 residues long. Germline V gene lookup returns CDR1 KGHSH and CDR2 LQKENI. V lost 2 bases and J lost 4; bases outside the gene matches: 11. Sequencing input: PBMCs. The sequence derives from a woman aged 25-40 years in good health and CMV-seronegative. The chain carries TRBV18 and TRBJ1-3; TRBD1 aligns across 7 bases. CDR3 sequence (DNA): TGTGCCAGCTCACCAAAAGGGACAGCCGGAGGAGGAAACACCATATATTTT. It yields the protein CASSPKGTAGGGNTIYF.